The 30 T cell receptor beta chains presented below share a single source sample, sequenced in a study of T cells after yellow fever vaccination. From the 5' RACE reads, TCRdb called clonotypes with MiXCR, one entry per CDR3 protein. The sample lists around 320,000 distinct CDR3 sequences, around 10% occurring once. Source: CD4+ T cells sorted from PBMCs, taken 5 days after the yellow fever booster vaccination. The receptors originated from a man between 18 and 35 years old who received the YFV17D yellow fever vaccine.

The chain has TRBV6-4 and TRBJ2-6, with TRBD1 matching 8 bases. Germline V gives CDR1 MRHNA, CDR2 SNTAGT. This CDR3 is built from 16 residues. Losses at the gene ends were 6 bases for V and 0 bases for J; bases not matched to a gene: 4. In DNA, the CDR3 is TGTGCCAGCAGCGTGGACAGGGCCTCTGGGGCCAACGTCCTGACTTTC. It specifies CASSVDRASGANVLTF.

This chain uses TRBV30 with TRBJ2-7; perhaps TRBD1 as D (5 bases). Germline V gene data show CDR1 as GTSNPN and CDR2 as SVGIG (reference sequence). Between the trimmed V and J ends, which lost 0 bases and 6 bases, there was a span of 12 bases. This CDR3 is built from 13 residues. The CDR3 sequence is CAWSVSRASEQYF. The CDR3 nucleotides are TGTGCCTGGAGTGTAAGCAGGGCGAGCGAGCAGTACTTC. The variable domain in full, completed from reference TRBV30 and TRBJ2-7, reads SQTIHQWPATLVQPVGSPLSLECTVEGTSNPNLYWYRQAAGRGLQLLFYSVGIGQISSEVPQNLSASRPQDRQFILSSKKLLLSDSGFYLCAWSVSRASEQYFGPGTRLTVT.

The chain links TRBV7-8 to TRBJ1-1; D call uncertain. The CDR3 totals 14 residues. Trimming took off 7 bases at V and 4 bases at J, with 16 bases between the two ends. The germline CDR1 and CDR2 sequences are SGHVS and FQNEAQ. The CDR3 sequence is CASIRNRGGTEAFF. CDR3 nucleotides: TGTGCCAGCATCCGTAATCGGGGTGGCACTGAAGCTTTCTTT.

There are a few counts of this clonotype. This chain connects TRBV3-1 to TRBJ1-2, with D maybe TRBD1 (5 bases). CDR1 is LGHDT and CDR2 is YNNKEL in the germline V gene (reference sequence). V lost 4 bases and J 9 bases, leaving 15 bases between the germline ends. The length of the CDR3 is 13 residues. The CDR3 DNA reads TGTGCCAGCAGCCTCCGGGACGGGGTACGCTACACCTTC. Translated: CASSLRDGVRYTF.

This clonotype was observed a few times. The chain employs TRBV5-6 and TRBJ2-1, with TRBD2 matching over 8 bases. This CDR3 is built from 15 residues. Germline V gives CDR1 SGHDT, CDR2 YYEEEE. With V trimmed by 4 bases and J by 3 bases, 6 bases remained unmatched. The CDR3 here is CASSPGGGNYNEQFF. The CDR3 DNA reads TGTGCCAGCAGCCCCGGGGGGGGGAACTACAATGAGCAGTTCTTC.

This clonotype occurred a few times. V gene TRBV18 combines with J gene TRBJ2-7; D is uncertain. With 2 bases removed from V and 2 bases from J, the gap between germline ends came to 10 bases. The CDR3 runs 14 residues. Germline lookup yields CDR1 KGHSH and CDR2 LQKENI. The CDR3 region is CASSPYGRPYEQYF. The DNA of the CDR3 is TGTGCCAGCTCACCATATGGCAGACCCTACGAGCAGTACTTC.

This clonotype has only a few counts. The chain couples TRBV12-3 or TRBV12-4 to TRBJ1-3, with D hard to call. V shed 4 bases and J shed 3 bases, with 13 bases lying between them. This CDR3 has 15 amino acids. The CDR3 nucleotides read TGTGCCAGCAGTTCGGGGTGGCAGGTTGGAAACACCATATATTTT. It translates to CASSSGWQVGNTIYF.

The rearrangement links TRBV6-5 to TRBJ1-2; D is perhaps TRBD1 (5 bases). The germline CDR1 and CDR2 sequences are MNHEY and SVGAGI. Trimming took 4 bases from V and 7 from J, leaving 13 bases between them. The CDR3 contains 13 residues. CDR3 DNA sequence: TGTGCCAGCAGTTCCCCTCAAGGGACTGGCTACACCTTC. Translating it yields CASSSPQGTGYTF.

The genes are TRBV7-2 and TRBJ2-7; tentatively, D is TRBD1 (6 bases). Trimming cost V 5 bases and J 6 bases, with 14 bases left between them. This CDR3 has 13 amino acids. The V gene's germline CDR1 is SGHTA and CDR2 FQGNSA. The CDR3, as DNA: TGTGCCAGCAGCCCACGGGACAATCGCGAGCAGTACGTC. It codes for CASSPRDNREQYV.

This clonotype was seen repeatedly, ten times or more. One junction end disagrees with the germline gene, perhaps due to a read error. The chain joins TRBV7-7 to TRBJ2-5; D might be TRBD2 (5 bases). Per the germline V gene, CDR1 is SSHAT and CDR2 is FNYEAQ (reference sequence). This CDR3 is built from 13 residues. The CDR3 loop reads CASSLARQETQYF. In DNA, the CDR3 is TGTGCTAGCAGCTTAGCGCGTCAAGAGACCCAGTACTTC. Based on the CDR3 plus reference TRBV7-7 and TRBJ2-5, the full variable domain is GAGVSQSPRYKVTKRGQDVTLRCDPISSHATLYWYQQALGQGPEFLTYFNYEAQPDKSGLPSDRFSAERPEGSISTLTIQRTEQRDSAMYRCASSLARQETQYFGPGTRLLVL.

The rearrangement uses TRBV7-9 and TRBJ2-1; D may be TRBD1 (6 bases). V was shortened by 0 bases and J by 7 bases, with 13 bases between the two germline ends. The germline V gene has CDR1 SEHNR and CDR2 FQNEAQ (reference sequence). This CDR3 has 15 amino acids. The CDR3, as DNA: TGTGCCAGCAGCTTAGCCCAAACAGGGACGAATGAGCAGTTCTTC. Residues: CASSLAQTGTNEQFF.

The chain couples TRBV11-2 to TRBJ1-2; the match to TRBD1 covers 7 bases. Germline-derived CDR1 and CDR2 are SGHAT and FQNNGV. The CDR3 is 14 residues long. J lost 4 bases, V lost 5 bases, and 7 bases had no gene match. CDR3 amino acids: CASSVRQGSYGYTF. The CDR3 nucleotides read TGTGCCAGCAGCGTAAGACAGGGCAGCTATGGCTACACCTTC. Looking up the rest from reference TRBV11-2 and TRBJ1-2 gives the full variable domain: EAGVAQSPRYKIIEKRQSVAFWCNPISGHATLYWYQQILGQGPKLLIQFQNNGVVDDSQLPKDRFSAERLKGVDSTLKIQPAKLEDSAVYLCASSVRQGSYGYTFGSGTRLTVV.

This clonotype appeared a few times. The V call is TRBV12-3 or TRBV12-4, the J call TRBJ2-7; TRBD2 might be the D (7 bases). The CDR3 loop spans 15 amino acids. Between the trimmed V and J ends, which lost 0 bases and 2 bases, there was a span of 11 bases. The CDR3 protein is CASSLAGGPTYEQYF. Written as DNA, the CDR3 is TGTGCCAGCAGTTTAGCGGGGGGGCCAACCTACGAGCAGTACTTC.

This clonotype occurred many times. The chain has TRBV4-1 and TRBJ2-3; 7 nucleotides line up with TRBD2. Germline loops: CDR1 MGHRA, CDR2 YSYEKL. This CDR3 is built from 16 residues. Trimming took 1 base from V and 1 from J; bases not matched to a gene: 5. This CDR3 reads CASSQVGRGGTDTQYF. The CDR3 DNA reads TGCGCCAGCAGCCAAGTAGGACGGGGGGGCACAGATACGCAGTATTTT.

This rearrangement joins TRBV24-1 to TRBJ1-2; D remains ambiguous. Trimming cost V 4 bases and J 4 bases, with 6 bases left between them. The CDR3 is 12 residues long. CDR1 is KGHDR, CDR2 SFDVKD, per germline. The CDR3 sequence: CATSEGSYGYTF. The CDR3 coding sequence is TGTGCCACCAGTGAGGGTAGCTATGGCTACACCTTC.

V and J are TRBV7-2 and TRBJ2-3, with D perhaps TRBD2 (5 bases). V lost 4 bases and J 1 base, leaving 18 bases between the germline ends. The CDR3 has 17 residues. Germline V lookup: CDR1 SGHTA, CDR2 FQGNSA. In DNA, the CDR3 is TGTGCCAGCAGCTCTGGTGGAGGAGGACCCCGCACAGATACGCAGTATTTT. Amino acid sequence: CASSSGGGGPRTDTQYF.

Comment on this clonotype: One junction end disagrees with the germline gene, perhaps due to a read error. This rearrangement joins TRBV4-1 to TRBJ2-1; 10 positions match TRBD1. This CDR3 has 14 amino acids. Germline V gene data show CDR1 as MGHRA and CDR2 as YSYEKL. The CDR3 bases are TGCGCCAGCAGCCCTAGACAGGGGGCCAATGAGCATTTCTTC. Residues: CASSPRQGANEHFF.

This chain connects TRBV10-3 to TRBJ2-3; the match to TRBD2 covers 7 bases. The CDR3 contains 18 residues. Per germline, CDR1 ENHRY and CDR2 SYGVKD. V gave up 4 bases and J gave up 1 base; unmatched junction bases: 14. DNA for the CDR3: TGTGCCATCAGTGGGCCTAAGCGGGGCGCGGTCGGCACAGATACGCAGTATTTT. Amino acid sequence: CAISGPKRGAVGTDTQYF.

This clonotype was picked up many times. The J gene is TRBJ1-1, the V gene TRBV6-2 or TRBV6-3; 9 bases align to TRBD1. CDR1 is MNHEY, CDR2 SVGEGT, per germline. This CDR3 has 17 residues. V shed 0 bases and J 7 bases; nucleotides not matched to a gene: 12. The CDR3 region is CASSYSSFGQGKFEAFF. DNA for the CDR3: TGTGCCAGCAGTTACTCGTCTTTCGGACAGGGGAAATTTGAAGCTTTCTTT.

This clonotype was seen a handful of times. The chain has TRBV2 and TRBJ1-4; D gene ambiguous. The germline V and J ends were trimmed by 7 bases and 8 bases, with 11 bases remaining between them. The CDR3 runs to 12 residues. The V gene's germline CDR1 is SNHLY and CDR2 FYNNEI. The CDR3, as DNA: TGTGCCAGCATGGCCCGTCGGGAAAAACTGTTTTTT. Its translation is CASMARREKLFF. The complete variable domain, with remaining parts taken from reference TRBV2 and TRBJ1-4, reads EPEVTQTPSHQVTQMGQEVILRCVPISNHLYFYWYRQILGQKVEFLVSFYNNEISEKSEIFDDQFSVERPDGSNFTLKIRSTKLEDSAMYFCASMARREKLFFGSGTQLSVL.

The rearrangement links TRBV12-3 or TRBV12-4 to TRBJ2-1, with 12 nucleotides matching TRBD2. The ends lost 8 bases at V and 0 bases at J; junction bases unmatched: 5. The CDR3 spans 16 residues. CDR3 amino acids: CASQLAGGRSYNEQFF. CDR3 nucleotides: TGTGCCAGCCAACTAGCGGGGGGCCGCTCCTACAATGAGCAGTTCTTC.

Notes on this clonotype: A much larger clone differs by one base, so this may be a read error. The chain recombines TRBV6-2 or TRBV6-3 with TRBJ2-6; D is unclear. The CDR3 runs to 12 residues. V dropped 7 bases and J dropped 0 bases, with 1 base sitting between them. CDR1 and CDR2 from the germline V gene are MNHEY and SVGEGT. The CDR3 spells CASTSGANVLTF. CDR3 sequence (DNA): TGTGCCAGCACCTCTGGGGCCAACGTCCTGACTTTC.

This clonotype occurred a few times. V and J are TRBV7-7 and TRBJ2-1, with 8 bases lining up with TRBD2. The V gene end was trimmed by 5 bases and the J gene end by 9 bases; junction bases not matched to a gene: 6. Germline lookup yields CDR1 SSHAT and CDR2 FNYEAQ (reference sequence). The CDR3 length is 13 residues. CDR3 region: CASSAYLAGEQFF. Written as DNA, the CDR3 is TGTGCCAGCAGCGCATATCTAGCGGGTGAGCAGTTCTTC.

This clonotype was observed a handful of times. V usage is TRBV10-3 and J usage is TRBJ2-5, with 9 bases identical to TRBD1. The CDR3 covers 13 residues. Trimming removed 8 bases from V and 5 bases from J; junction bases left unmatched: 6. Germline CDR1 is ENHRY and CDR2 is SYGVKD. The CDR3 loop reads CAIRQGVGETQYF. In nucleotides, the CDR3 is TGTGCCATCCGACAGGGGGTTGGGGAGACCCAGTACTTC.

This chain joins TRBV10-3 and TRBJ1-5; 8 positions match TRBD1. The CDR3 covers 13 residues. Per the germline V gene, CDR1 is ENHRY and CDR2 is SYGVKD. Unmatched junction bases numbered 3, after V lost 6 bases and J lost 5 bases. The CDR3 spells CAIRTGADQPQHF. CDR3 DNA sequence: TGTGCCATCAGGACAGGGGCCGATCAGCCCCAGCATTTT.

This sequence joins TRBV7-2 and TRBJ1-1; 10 bases map to TRBD1. The germline gives CDR1 SGHTA, CDR2 FQGNSA. The junction had 3 bases not matched to a gene; V was cut back by 5 bases and J by 3 bases. The CDR3 is made up of 14 amino acids. For the CDR3, the DNA is TGTGCCAGCAGCAGACAGGGGGCTGACACTGAAGCTTTCTTT. This sequence encodes CASSRQGADTEAFF.

This clonotype showed up many times. V usage is TRBV15 and J usage is TRBJ1-2; possibly TRBD1 for D (5 bases). V was shortened by 0 bases and J by 8 bases, with 19 bases between the two germline ends. Germline CDR1 reads LNHNV; CDR2 reads YYDKDF (reference sequence). This CDR3 is 16 amino acids long. The CDR3 DNA reads as TGTGCCACCAGCAGAGAAGGTTTTATGTTGGGGGAAGGCTACACCTTC. Translated: CATSREGFMLGEGYTF.

Ten or more counts support this clonotype. The V call is TRBV12-3 or TRBV12-4, the J call TRBJ1-5, with TRBD1 matching over 7 bases. The CDR3 contains 15 residues. V was pared by 6 bases and J by 1 base, with 6 bases of the junction left unmatched. CDR3 amino acids: CASSRQGGSNQPQHF. CDR3 nucleotides: TGTGCCAGCAGCAGACAGGGCGGGAGCAATCAGCCCCAGCATTTT.

This clonotype was counted ten times or more. The CDR3 DNA sequence: TGCGCCAGCAGCTTGGTTGCGGGGGAGTACTCCTACAATGAGCAGTTCTTC. Translation: CASSLVAGEYSYNEQFF. The chain has TRBV5-1 and TRBJ2-1, with 7 positions matching TRBD2. CDR1 is SGHRS and CDR2 is YFSETQ in the germline V gene. This CDR3 spans 17 amino acids. The junction had 6 bases not matched to a gene; V was cut back by 0 bases and J by 0 bases.

This clonotype was observed at least ten times. This chain connects TRBV5-1 to TRBJ2-3, with TRBD1 as a possible D gene (5 bases). Germline V CDR1 and CDR2: SGHRS, YFSETQ. The CDR3 loop spans 15 amino acids. Trimming left V 4 bases short and J 0 bases short, with 12 bases between. CDR3 loop: CASSTYRSSTDTQYF. In DNA form, the CDR3 reads TGCGCCAGCAGCACCTACAGGTCTAGCACAGATACGCAGTATTTT.